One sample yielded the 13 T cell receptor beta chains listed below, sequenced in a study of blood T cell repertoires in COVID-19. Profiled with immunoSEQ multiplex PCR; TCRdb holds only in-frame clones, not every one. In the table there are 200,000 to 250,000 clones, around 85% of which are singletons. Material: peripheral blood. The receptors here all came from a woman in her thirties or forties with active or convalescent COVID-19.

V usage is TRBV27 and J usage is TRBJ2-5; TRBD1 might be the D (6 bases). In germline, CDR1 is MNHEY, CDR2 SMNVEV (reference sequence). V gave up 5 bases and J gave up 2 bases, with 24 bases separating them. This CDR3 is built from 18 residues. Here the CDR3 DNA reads TGTGCCAGCAGTGGCTCGGGACACACGGCGCGTATACAAGAGACCCAGTACTTC. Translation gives CASSGSGHTARIQETQYF.

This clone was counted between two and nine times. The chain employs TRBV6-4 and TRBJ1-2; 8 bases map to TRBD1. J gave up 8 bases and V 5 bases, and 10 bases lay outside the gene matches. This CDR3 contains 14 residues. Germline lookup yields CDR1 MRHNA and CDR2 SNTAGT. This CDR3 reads CASSPGQGSEGYTF. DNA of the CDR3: TGTGCCAGCAGTCCCGGACAGGGATCCGAGGGCTACACCTTC.

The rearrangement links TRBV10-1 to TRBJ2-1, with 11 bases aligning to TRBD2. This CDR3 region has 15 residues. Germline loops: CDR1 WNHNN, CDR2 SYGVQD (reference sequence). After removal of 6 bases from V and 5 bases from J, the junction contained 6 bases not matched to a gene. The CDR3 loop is CASSRLAGLHNEQFF. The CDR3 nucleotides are TGCGCCAGCAGCCGACTAGCGGGGTTACACAATGAGCAGTTCTTC.

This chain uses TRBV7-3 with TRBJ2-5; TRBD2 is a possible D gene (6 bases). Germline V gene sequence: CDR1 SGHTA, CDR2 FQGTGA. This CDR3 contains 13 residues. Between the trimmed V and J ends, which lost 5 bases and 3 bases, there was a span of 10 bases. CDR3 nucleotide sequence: TGTGCCAGCAGCGTGGGAGGTAAAGAGACCCAGTACTTC. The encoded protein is CASSVGGKETQYF. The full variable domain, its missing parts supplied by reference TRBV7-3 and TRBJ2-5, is GAGVSQTPSNKVTEKGKYVELRCDPISGHTALYWYRQSLGQGPEFLIYFQGTGAADDSGLPNDRFFAVRPEGSVSTLKIQRTERGDSAVYLCASSVGGKETQYFGPGTRLLVL.

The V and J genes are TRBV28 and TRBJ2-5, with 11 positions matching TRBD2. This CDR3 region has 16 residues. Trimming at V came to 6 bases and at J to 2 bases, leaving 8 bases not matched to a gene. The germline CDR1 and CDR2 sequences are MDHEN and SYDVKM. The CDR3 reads CASRNPSGGQQETQYF. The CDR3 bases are TGTGCCAGCAGGAACCCTAGCGGGGGGCAACAAGAGACCCAGTACTTC. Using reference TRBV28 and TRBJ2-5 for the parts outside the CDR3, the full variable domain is DVKVTQSSRYLVKRTGEKVFLECVQDMDHENMFWYRQDPGLGLRLIYFSYDVKMKEKGDIPEGYSVSREKKERFSLILESASTNQTSMYLCASRNPSGGQQETQYFGPGTRLLVL.

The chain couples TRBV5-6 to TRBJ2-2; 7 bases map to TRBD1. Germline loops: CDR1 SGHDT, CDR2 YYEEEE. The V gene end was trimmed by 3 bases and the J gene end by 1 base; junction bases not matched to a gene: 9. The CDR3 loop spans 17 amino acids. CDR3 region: CASSWGPRQGNTGELFF. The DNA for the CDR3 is TGTGCCAGCAGCTGGGGCCCCCGACAGGGGAACACCGGGGAGCTGTTTTTT.

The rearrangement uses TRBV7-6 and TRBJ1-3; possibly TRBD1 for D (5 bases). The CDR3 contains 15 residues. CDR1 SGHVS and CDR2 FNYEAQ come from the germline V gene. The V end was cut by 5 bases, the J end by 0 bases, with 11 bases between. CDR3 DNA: TGTGCCAGCAGCCAACAGGAGACCTCTGGAAACACCATATATTTT. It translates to CASSQQETSGNTIYF.

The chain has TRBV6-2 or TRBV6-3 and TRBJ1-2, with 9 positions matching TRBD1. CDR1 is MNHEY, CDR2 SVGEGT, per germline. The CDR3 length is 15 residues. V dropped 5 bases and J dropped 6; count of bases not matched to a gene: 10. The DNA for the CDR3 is TGTGCCAGCAGTCGACAGGGGGAAAGGCGGAATGGCTACACCTTC. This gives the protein CASSRQGERRNGYTF.

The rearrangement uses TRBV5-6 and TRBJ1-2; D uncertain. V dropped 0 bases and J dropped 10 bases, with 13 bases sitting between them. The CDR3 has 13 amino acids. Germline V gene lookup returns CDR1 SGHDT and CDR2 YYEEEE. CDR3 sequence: CASSLDRRKDYTF. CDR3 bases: TGTGCCAGCAGCTTGGACAGAAGGAAGGACTACACCTTC.

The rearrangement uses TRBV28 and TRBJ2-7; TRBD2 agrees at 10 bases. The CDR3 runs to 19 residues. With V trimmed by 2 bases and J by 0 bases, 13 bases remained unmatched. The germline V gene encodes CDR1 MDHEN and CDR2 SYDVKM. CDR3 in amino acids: CASSLMLSGGRSNSYEQYV. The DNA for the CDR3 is TGTGCCAGCAGTTTAATGCTTAGCGGGGGGCGATCCAACTCCTACGAGCAGTACGTC.

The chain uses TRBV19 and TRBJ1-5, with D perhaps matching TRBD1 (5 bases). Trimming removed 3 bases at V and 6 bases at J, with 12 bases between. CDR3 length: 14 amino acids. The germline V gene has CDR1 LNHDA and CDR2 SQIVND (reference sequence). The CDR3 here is CASSIAQGGQPQHF. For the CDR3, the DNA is TGTGCCAGTAGTATCGCCCAGGGCGGTCAGCCCCAGCATTTT.

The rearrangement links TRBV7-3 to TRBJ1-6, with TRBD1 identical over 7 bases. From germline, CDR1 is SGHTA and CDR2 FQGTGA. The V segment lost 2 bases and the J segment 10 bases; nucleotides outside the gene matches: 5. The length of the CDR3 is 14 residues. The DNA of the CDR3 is TGTGCCAGCAGCTTAGCAGGGGGTCAGTCACCCCTCCACTTT. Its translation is CASSLAGGQSPLHF.

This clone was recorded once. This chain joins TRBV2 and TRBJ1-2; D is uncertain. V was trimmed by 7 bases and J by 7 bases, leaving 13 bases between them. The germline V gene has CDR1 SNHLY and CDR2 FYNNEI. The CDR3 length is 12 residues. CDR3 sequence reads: CASIWGGGGYTF. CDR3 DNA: TGTGCCAGCATTTGGGGAGGAGGTGGCTACACCTTC.